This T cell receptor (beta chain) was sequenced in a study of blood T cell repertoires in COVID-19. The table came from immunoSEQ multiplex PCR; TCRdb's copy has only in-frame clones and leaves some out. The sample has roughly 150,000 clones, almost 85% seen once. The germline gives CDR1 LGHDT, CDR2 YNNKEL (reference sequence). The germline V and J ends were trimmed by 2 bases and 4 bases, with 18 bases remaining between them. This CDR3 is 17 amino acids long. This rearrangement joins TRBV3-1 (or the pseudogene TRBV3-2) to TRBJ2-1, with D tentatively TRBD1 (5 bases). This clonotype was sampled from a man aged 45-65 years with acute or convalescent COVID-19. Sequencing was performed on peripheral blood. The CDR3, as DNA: TGTGCCAGCAGCCAAATCCGGGCCCGACGGACATACAATGAGCAGTTCTTC. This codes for CASSQIRARRTYNEQFF.